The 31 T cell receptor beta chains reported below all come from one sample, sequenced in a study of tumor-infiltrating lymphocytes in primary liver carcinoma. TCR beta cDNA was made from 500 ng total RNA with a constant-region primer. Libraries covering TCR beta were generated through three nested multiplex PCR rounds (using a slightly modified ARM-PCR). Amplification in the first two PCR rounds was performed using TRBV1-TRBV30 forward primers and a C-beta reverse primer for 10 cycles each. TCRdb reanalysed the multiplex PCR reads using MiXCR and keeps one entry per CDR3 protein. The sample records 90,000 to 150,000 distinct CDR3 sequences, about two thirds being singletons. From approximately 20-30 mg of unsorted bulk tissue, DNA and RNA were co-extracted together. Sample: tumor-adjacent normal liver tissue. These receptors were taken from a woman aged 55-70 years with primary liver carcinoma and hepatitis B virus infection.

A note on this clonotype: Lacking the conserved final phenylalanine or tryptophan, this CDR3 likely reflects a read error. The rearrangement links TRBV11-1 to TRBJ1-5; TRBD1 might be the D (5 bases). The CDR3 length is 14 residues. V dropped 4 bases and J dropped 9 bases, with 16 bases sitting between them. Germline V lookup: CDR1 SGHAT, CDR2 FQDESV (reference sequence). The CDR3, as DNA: TGTGCCAGCAGCTCGGGACGGGGGAACCGGCCCCAGCATTCT. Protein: CASSSGRGNRPQHS.

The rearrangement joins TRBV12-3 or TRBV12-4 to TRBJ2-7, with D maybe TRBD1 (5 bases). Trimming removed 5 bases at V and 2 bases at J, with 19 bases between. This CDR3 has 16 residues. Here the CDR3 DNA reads TGTGCCAGCAGTGCGATAGGGGCGTCCCTTCCCTACGAGCAGTACTTC. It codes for CASSAIGASLPYEQYF.

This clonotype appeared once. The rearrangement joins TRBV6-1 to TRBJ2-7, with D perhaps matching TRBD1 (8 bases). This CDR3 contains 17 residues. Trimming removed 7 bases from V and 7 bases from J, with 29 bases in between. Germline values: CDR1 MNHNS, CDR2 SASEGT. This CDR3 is CASNLQVGGTGLREQYF. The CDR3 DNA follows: TGTGCCAGCAATCTCCAAGTCGGGGGGACAGGCCTTAGGGAGCAGTACTTC.

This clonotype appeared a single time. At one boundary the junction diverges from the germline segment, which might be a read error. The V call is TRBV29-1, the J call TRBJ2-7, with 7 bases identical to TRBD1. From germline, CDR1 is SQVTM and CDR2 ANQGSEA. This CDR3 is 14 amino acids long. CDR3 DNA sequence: TGCAGCGTGCCCGGGGCAGGGGGTTCCTACGAGCAGAACTTC. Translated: CSVPGAGGSYEQNF.

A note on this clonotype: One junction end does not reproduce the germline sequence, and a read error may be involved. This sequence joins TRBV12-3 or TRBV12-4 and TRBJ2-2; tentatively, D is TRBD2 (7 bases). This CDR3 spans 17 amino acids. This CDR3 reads CACSLGLVGAAGGELFF. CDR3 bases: TGTGCCTGCAGTCTTGGACTAGTGGGGGCCGCAGGCGGGGAGCTGTTTTTT.

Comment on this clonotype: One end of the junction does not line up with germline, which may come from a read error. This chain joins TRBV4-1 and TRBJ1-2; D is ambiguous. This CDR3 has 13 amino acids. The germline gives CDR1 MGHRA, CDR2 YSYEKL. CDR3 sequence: CVSSYDHNYGYTF. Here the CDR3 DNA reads TGCGTCAGCAGCTACGACCATAACTATGGCTACACCTTC.

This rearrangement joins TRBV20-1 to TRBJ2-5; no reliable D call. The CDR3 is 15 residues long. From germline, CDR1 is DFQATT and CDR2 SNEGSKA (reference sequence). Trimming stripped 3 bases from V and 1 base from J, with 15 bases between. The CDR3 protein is CSASSGAPVQETQYF. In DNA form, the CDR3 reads TGCAGTGCTAGTAGTGGCGCACCCGTCCAAGAGACCCAGTACTTC.

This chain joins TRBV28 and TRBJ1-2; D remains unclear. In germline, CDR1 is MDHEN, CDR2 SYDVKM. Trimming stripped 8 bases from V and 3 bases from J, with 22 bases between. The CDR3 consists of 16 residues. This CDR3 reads CASGSPAETAYYGYTF. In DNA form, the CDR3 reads TGTGCCAGCGGTTCCCCCGCGGAGACCGCCTACTATGGCTACACCTTC.

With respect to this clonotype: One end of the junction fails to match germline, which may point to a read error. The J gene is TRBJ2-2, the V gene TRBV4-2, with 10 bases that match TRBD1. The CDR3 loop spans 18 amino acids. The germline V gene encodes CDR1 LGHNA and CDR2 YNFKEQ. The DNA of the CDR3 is TGTGTCAGCAGCCAAGATTGGGCGGGGACAGGGGTTACCAGGGAGCTGTTTTTT. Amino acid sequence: CVSSQDWAGTGVTRELFF.

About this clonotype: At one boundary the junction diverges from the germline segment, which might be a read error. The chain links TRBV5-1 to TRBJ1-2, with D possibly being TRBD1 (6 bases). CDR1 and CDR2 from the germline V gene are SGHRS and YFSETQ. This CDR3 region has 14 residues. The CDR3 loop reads CGSSKGVDSFGCTF. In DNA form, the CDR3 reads TGCGGCAGCAGCAAGGGAGTGGACAGCTTTGGCTGCACCTTC.

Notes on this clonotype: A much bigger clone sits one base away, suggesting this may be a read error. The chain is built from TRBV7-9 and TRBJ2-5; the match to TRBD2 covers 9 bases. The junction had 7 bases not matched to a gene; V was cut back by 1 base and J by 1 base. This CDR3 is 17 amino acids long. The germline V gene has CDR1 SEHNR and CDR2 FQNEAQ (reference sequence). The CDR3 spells CASSLVISGSFQETQYF. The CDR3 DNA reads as TGTGCCAGCAGCTTAGTCATTAGCGGGAGTTTCCAAGAGACCCAGTACTTC.

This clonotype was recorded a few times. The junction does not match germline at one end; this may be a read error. This CDR3 is CANSENSNQPQHF. CDR3 DNA: TGTGCCAACAGTGAAAATAGCAATCAGCCCCAGCATTTT. This sequence joins TRBV2 and TRBJ1-5, with unresolved D. This CDR3 has 13 amino acids. CDR1 is SNHLY, CDR2 FYNNEI, per germline.

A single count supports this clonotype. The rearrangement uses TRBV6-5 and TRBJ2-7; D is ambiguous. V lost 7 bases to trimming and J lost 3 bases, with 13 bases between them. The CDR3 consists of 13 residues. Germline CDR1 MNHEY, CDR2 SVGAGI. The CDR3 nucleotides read TGTGCCAGCAACTGCAGCGAGGTCTACGAGCAGTACTTC. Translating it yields CASNCSEVYEQYF.

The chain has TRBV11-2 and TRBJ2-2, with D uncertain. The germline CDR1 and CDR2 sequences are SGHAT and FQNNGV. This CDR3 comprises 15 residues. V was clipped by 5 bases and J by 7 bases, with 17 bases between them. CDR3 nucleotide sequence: TGTGCCAGCAGCCCTCCTCGAGGACCGAACGGGGAGCTGTTTTTT. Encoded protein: CASSPPRGPNGELFF.

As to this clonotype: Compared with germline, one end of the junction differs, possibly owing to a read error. The CDR3 here is CVSSSHGGEDQPQHF. The CDR3 region has the DNA TGTGTCAGCAGCTCGCACGGGGGGGAGGACCAGCCCCAGCATTTT. This chain uses TRBV11-2 with TRBJ1-5, with D possibly matching TRBD1 (5 bases). The V gene's germline CDR1 is SGHAT and CDR2 FQNNGV. The CDR3 is made up of 15 amino acids.

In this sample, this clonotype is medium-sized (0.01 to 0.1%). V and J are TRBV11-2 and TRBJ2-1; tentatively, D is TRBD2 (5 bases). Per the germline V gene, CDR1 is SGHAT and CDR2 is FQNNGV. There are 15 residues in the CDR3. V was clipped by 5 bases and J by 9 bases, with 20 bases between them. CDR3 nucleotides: TGTGCCAGCAGCCTTAGGCCAGCGGAGTCGGGTGAGCAGTTCTTC. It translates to CASSLRPAESGEQFF.

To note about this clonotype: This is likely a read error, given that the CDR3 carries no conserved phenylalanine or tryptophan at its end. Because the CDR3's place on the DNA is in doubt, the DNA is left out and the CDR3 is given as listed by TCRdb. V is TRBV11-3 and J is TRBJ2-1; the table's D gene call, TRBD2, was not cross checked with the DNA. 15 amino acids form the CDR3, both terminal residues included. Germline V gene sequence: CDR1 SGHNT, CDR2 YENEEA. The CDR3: CASSQTSGVYSEQLS.

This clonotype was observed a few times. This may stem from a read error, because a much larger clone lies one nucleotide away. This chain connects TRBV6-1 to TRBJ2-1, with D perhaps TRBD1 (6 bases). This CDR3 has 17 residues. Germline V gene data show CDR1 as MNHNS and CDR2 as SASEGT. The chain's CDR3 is CTSSEESRGDLQNEQFF. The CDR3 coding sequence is TGTACCAGCAGTGAAGAATCCAGGGGCGATCTTCAAAATGAGCAGTTCTTC.

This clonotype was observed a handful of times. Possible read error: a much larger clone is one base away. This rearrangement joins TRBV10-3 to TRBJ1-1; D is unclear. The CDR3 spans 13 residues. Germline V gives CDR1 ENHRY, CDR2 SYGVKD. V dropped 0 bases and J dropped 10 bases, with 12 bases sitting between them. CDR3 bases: TGTGCCATCAGTGAGTCGTTATGCGACGGAGCTTTCTTT. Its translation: CAISESLCDGAFF.

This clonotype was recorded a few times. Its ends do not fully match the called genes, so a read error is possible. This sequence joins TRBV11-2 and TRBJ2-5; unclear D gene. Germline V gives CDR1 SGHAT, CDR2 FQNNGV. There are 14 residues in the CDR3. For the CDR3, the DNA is TGTGCCGGCAGCCCAATAGCATATGCGGAGACCCAGTACTTC. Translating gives CAGSPIAYAETQYF.

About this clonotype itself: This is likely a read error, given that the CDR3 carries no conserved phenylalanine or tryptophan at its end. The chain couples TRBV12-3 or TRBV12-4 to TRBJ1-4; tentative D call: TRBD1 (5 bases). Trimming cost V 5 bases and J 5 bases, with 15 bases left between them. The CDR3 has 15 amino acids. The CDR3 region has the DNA TGTGCCAGCAGTCATATAGGGGACGGGAATGAAAAACTGTTTTAT. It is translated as CASSHIGDGNEKLFY.

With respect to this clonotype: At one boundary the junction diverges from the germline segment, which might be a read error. This CDR3 is CVSTGNGSYEQYF. DNA for the CDR3: TGTGTCAGCACCGGTAACGGGAGCTACGAGCAGTACTTC. This chain joins TRBV6-5 and TRBJ2-7; possible D gene TRBD2, 6 bases. The CDR3 runs to 13 residues. The V gene's germline CDR1 is MNHEY and CDR2 SVGAGI.

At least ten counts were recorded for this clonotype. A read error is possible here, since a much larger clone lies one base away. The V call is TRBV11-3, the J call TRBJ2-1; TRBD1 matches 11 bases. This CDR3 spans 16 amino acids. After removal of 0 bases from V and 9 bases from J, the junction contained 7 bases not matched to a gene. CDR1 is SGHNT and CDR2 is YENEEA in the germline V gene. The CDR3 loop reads CASSLDGQGAVSEQFF. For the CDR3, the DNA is TGTGCCAGCAGCTTAGACGGACAGGGGGCGGTTAGTGAGCAGTTCTTC.

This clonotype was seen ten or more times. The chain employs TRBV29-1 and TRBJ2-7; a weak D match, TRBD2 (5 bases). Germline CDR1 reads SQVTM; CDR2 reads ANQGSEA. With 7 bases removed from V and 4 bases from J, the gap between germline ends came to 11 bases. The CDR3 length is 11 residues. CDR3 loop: CSARAGYEQYF. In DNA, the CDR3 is TGCAGCGCTAGGGCGGGTTACGAGCAGTACTTC.

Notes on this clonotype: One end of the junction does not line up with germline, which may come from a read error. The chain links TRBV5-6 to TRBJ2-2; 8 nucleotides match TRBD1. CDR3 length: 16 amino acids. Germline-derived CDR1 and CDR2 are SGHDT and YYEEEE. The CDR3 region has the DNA TGTGCCAGCAGCTTGCTGGGGACAGGCGACACCGGGAAGCTGTTTTTT. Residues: CASSLLGTGDTGKLFF.

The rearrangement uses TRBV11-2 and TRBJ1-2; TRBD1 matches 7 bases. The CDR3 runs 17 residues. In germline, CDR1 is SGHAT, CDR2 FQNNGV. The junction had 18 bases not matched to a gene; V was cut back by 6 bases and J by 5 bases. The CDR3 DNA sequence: TGTGCCAGCAGACCAAGGTGGGACAGATGCAATGATTATGGCTACACCTTC. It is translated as CASRPRWDRCNDYGYTF.

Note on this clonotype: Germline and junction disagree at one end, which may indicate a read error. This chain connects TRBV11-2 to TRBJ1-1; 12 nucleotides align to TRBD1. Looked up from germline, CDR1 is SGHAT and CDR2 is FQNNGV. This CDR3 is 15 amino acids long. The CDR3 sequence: CVSGGTGGKGTEASF. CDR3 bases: TGTGTCAGCGGGGGGACAGGGGGCAAGGGCACTGAAGCTTCCTTT.

In DNA, the CDR3 is TGTGCCAGCAGCGATCTGGTGGGCACAGATACAAAGTATTTT. Protein sequence: CASSDLVGTDTKYF. The chain is built from TRBV11-2 and TRBJ2-3; D is unresolved. The CDR3 runs to 14 residues. V lost 5 bases and J 13 bases, leaving 22 bases between the germline ends. Looked up from germline, CDR1 is SGHAT and CDR2 is FQNNGV.

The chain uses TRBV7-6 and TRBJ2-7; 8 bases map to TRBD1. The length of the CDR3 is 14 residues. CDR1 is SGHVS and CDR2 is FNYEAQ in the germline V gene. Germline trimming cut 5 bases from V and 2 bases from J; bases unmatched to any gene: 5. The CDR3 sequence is CASSTRQGTYEQYF. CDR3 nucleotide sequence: TGTGCCAGCAGCACCCGACAGGGGACCTACGAGCAGTACTTC. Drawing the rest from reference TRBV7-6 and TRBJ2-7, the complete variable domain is GAGVSQSPRYKVTKRGQDVALRCDPISGHVSLYWYRQALGQGPEFLTYFNYEAQQDKSGLPNDRFSAERPEGSISTLTIQRTEQRDSAMYRCASSTRQGTYEQYFGPGTRLTVT.

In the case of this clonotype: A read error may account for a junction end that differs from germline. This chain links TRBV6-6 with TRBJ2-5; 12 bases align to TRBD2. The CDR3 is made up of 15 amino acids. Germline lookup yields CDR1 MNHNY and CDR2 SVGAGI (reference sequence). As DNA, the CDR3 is TGTACCAGCAGCCGGACTAGCGGGAAGGCGGAGACCCACTACTTC. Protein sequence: CTSSRTSGKAETHYF.

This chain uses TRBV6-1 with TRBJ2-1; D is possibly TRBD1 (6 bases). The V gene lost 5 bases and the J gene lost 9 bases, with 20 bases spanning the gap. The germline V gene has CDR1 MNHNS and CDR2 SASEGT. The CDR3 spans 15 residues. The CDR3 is CASSYEQGSYSEQFF. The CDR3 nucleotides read TGTGCCAGCAGTTACGAACAGGGATCCTATAGTGAGCAGTTCTTC.